These 20 T cell receptor beta chains originate from one sample sequenced in a study of tumor-infiltrating lymphocytes in primary liver carcinoma. Unsorted bulk tissue, about 19-32 mg of it, served as the source for co-extraction of RNA and DNA. Synthesis of TCR beta cDNA was carried out from 500 ng total RNA with a constant-region primer. Slightly modified ARM-PCR with three nested multiplex PCR rounds yielded TCR beta libraries. For around 11 cycles apiece, the opening two PCR rounds ran with TRBV1-TRBV30 forward primers and a C-beta reverse primer. TCRdb reprocessed the multiplex PCR reads via MiXCR and lists one record per CDR3 protein. The sample records about 99,000 distinct CDR3 sequences, over 55% being singletons. Material for sequencing was liver tumor tissue from sampling region 5. The subset: tumor region T5, tumor centre. The receptors come from a woman in her sixties with primary liver carcinoma and hepatitis B virus infection.

J is TRBJ2-1 and V is TRBV5-6; 10 bases are a match to TRBD2. The CDR3 loop spans 16 amino acids. Germline values: CDR1 SGHDT, CDR2 YYEEEE. With V trimmed by 0 bases and J by 10 bases, 10 bases remained unmatched. CDR3 residues: CASSLAPGLARGEQFF. The DNA for the CDR3 is TGTGCCAGCAGCTTGGCCCCGGGACTAGCGAGGGGCGAGCAGTTCTTC.

The chain employs TRBV6-5 and TRBJ1-1; D possibly corresponds to TRBD1 (5 bases). The germline V gene encodes CDR1 MNHEY and CDR2 SVGAGI. The CDR3 spans 16 residues. In DNA form, the CDR3 reads TGTGGCAGTAGCCCACCCTGGAGGGGTGGGGGCACTGAAGCTTTCTTT. Its translation: CGSSPPWRGGGTEAFF.

As concerns this clonotype: This sequence may be a read error, since a much larger clone differs from it by one base. Because the CDR3 is missing its conserved closing phenylalanine or tryptophan, this is likely a read error. The DNA is left out, because the CDR3 cannot be placed on it with certainty; the CDR3 is given as TCRdb lists it. The chain recombines TRBV10-1 with TRBJ2-7; the table's D call, TRBD1, has no DNA check behind it. The CDR3 is 12 residues long, ends included. Germline V lookup: CDR1 WNHNN, CDR2 SYGVQD (reference sequence). The CDR3 here is CASSDPTGRWYS.

On this clonotype itself: A much larger clone differs by one base, so this may be a read error. This chain uses TRBV29-1 with TRBJ1-1; TRBD1 matches at 9 bases. CDR3 length: 14 amino acids. CDR1 is SQVTM, CDR2 ANQGSEA, per germline. With V trimmed by 8 bases and J by 4 bases, 11 bases remained unmatched. The CDR3 DNA sequence: TGCAGCATGCTCAACAGGGGGCCGAGCACTGAAGCTTTCTTT. Its protein product is CSMLNRGPSTEAFF.

Worth noting for this clonotype: Sequence at one end of the junction differs from germline and may be a read error. The rearrangement links TRBV29-1 to TRBJ2-7; 7 bases fit TRBD1. The CDR3 is 14 residues long. Germline values: CDR1 SQVTM, CDR2 ANQGSEA. In nucleotides, the CDR3 is TGCAGCGTAACTCGGACAGGAAGGTCCTATGAGCAGTACTTC. It encodes CSVTRTGRSYEQYF.

The CDR3 here is CASSLAGLGKAGANILTF. For the CDR3, the DNA is TGTGCCAGCAGTTTAGCCGGTCTCGGGAAGGCTGGGGCTAACATCCTGACTTTC. The chain employs TRBV12-3 or TRBV12-4 and TRBJ2-6; D tentatively reads TRBD1 or TRBD2 (5 bases each). Trimming shortened V by 0 bases and J by 14 bases, and 26 bases separated the two germline ends. The CDR3 runs 18 residues.

With respect to this clonotype: Relative to the germline gene, one junction end is altered; a read error may explain this. The genes are TRBV6-5 and TRBJ1-2; no reliable D call. Germline V CDR1 and CDR2: MNHEY, SVGAGI. The CDR3 covers 17 residues. CDR3 sequence: CVSKTWESRASGYGYTF. As DNA, the CDR3 is TGTGTCAGCAAAACATGGGAGAGTAGGGCATCGGGGTATGGCTACACCTTC.

This clonotype was seen only a few times. Just one base apart from a much larger clone, this may be a read error. The V call is TRBV6-5, the J call TRBJ2-1, with D perhaps matching TRBD1 or TRBD2 (6 bases each). The germline CDR1 and CDR2 sequences are MNHEY and SVGAGI. This CDR3 contains 15 residues. Here the CDR3 reads CAGSWGRDQVNEQFF. CDR3 nucleotide sequence: TGTGCCGGCAGTTGGGGGCGGGATCAGGTCAATGAGCAGTTCTTC.

The chain carries TRBV7-9 and TRBJ1-4, with 10 bases aligning to TRBD1. There are 16 residues in the CDR3. Germline V CDR1 and CDR2: SEHNR, FQNEAQ (reference sequence). Trimming took 5 bases from V and 8 from J; bases not matched to a gene: 11. Here the CDR3 reads CASSIVLTGGNEKLFF. CDR3 nucleotides: TGTGCCAGCAGCATAGTGTTGACAGGGGGCAACGAAAAACTGTTTTTT.

The gene calls are TRBV7-8 and TRBJ1-5; no firm D call. CDR3 length: 13 amino acids. CDR1 SGHVS and CDR2 FQNEAQ come from the germline V gene. Deletions cut 6 bases from V and 5 bases from J, with 11 bases between. DNA for the CDR3: TGTGCCAGCAGTCACACCTACGATCAGCCCCAGCATTTT. Its translation: CASSHTYDQPQHF.

The chain joins TRBV7-2 to TRBJ1-6; D not resolved. Trimming removed 7 bases from V and 6 bases from J, with 19 bases in between. The V gene's germline CDR1 is SGHTA and CDR2 FQGNSA. The CDR3 sequence is 16 residues long. The CDR3 nucleotides read TGTGCCAGCACCTCAACCGACATGGCTCCTAATTCACCCCTCCACTTT. Translating gives CASTSTDMAPNSPLHF.

Notes on this clonotype: One end of the junction is discordant with germline, which a read error may explain. The chain uses TRBV4-1 and TRBJ2-7; 7 nucleotides match TRBD2. Germline V CDR1 and CDR2: MGHRA, YSYEKL. This CDR3 has 14 amino acids. CDR3 in amino acids: CASTQGPWDYERYF. CDR3 coding DNA: TGCGCCAGCACCCAAGGTCCATGGGACTACGAGCGGTACTTC.

The chain employs TRBV7-8 and TRBJ2-2, with a tentative D call TRBD2 (6 bases). The CDR3 covers 18 residues. Trimming cost V 5 bases and J 5 bases, with 24 bases left between them. From germline, CDR1 is SGHVS and CDR2 FQNEAQ. CDR3 DNA sequence: TGTGCCAGCAGCCCCTCAGGTCCGACTAGAATTCCGACCGGGGAGCTGTTTTTT. Translating gives CASSPSGPTRIPTGELFF.

This clonotype was picked up many times. The chain combines TRBV6-1 with TRBJ2-7; 11 nucleotides match TRBD2. The CDR3 sequence is 15 residues long. Per germline, CDR1 MNHNS and CDR2 SASEGT. V lost 6 bases, J lost 2 bases, and 6 bases stayed unmatched. The CDR3, as DNA: TGTGCCAGCAGAACTAGCGGGGGTGGAACCTACGAGCAGTACTTC. Translation gives CASRTSGGGTYEQYF.

This chain connects TRBV11-2 to TRBJ1-3; D gene ambiguous. Germline values: CDR1 SGHAT, CDR2 FQNNGV. The V end lost 7 bases, the J end lost 7 bases, and 14 bases lay between the germline ends. This CDR3 has 13 residues. The CDR3 sequence: CASTGPNMNTIYF. CDR3 sequence (DNA): TGTGCCAGCACCGGCCCAAATATGAACACCATATATTTT.

This clonotype has just a few counts. A much larger clone lies a single base off, so this may be a read error. This chain links TRBV12-3 or TRBV12-4 with TRBJ2-7; D is possibly TRBD1 (6 bases). This CDR3 has 15 amino acids. The CDR3 DNA follows: TGTGCCAGCAGTCCGACCGGGACAAAAACTTACGAGCAGCACTTC. Translating it yields CASSPTGTKTYEQHF.

This clonotype occurred many times. This chain uses TRBV11-2 with TRBJ2-3; 11 nucleotides agree with TRBD2. This CDR3 comprises 17 residues. CDR1 and CDR2 from the germline V gene are SGHAT and FQNNGV. Trimming took 4 bases from V and 0 from J; bases not matched to a gene: 6. CDR3 in amino acids: CASSSFLAGGSTDTQYF. In DNA, the CDR3 is TGTGCCAGCAGCTCCTTCTTAGCGGGAGGGAGCACAGATACGCAGTATTTT.

This clonotype has just a few counts. Given a much more abundant clone one base away, this may be a read error. This chain links TRBV14 with TRBJ2-1; weak D call: TRBD2 (6 bases). The germline CDR1 and CDR2 sequences are SGHDN and FVKESK. The V gene lost 5 bases and the J gene lost 7 bases, with 18 bases spanning the gap. CDR3 length: 15 residues. The CDR3 loop reads CASSVGGDLGNEQFF. The CDR3 DNA reads TGTGCCAGCAGCGTCGGAGGGGACCTAGGGAATGAGCAGTTCTTC.

This chain connects TRBV11-2 to TRBJ2-6; possible D gene TRBD1, 5 bases. CDR3 length: 15 residues. Trimming removed 5 bases at V and 1 base at J, with 9 bases between. Germline V CDR1 and CDR2: SGHAT, FQNNGV. The CDR3 reads CASSHRRSGANVLTF. The CDR3 coding sequence is TGTGCCAGCAGCCACAGGCGTTCTGGGGCCAACGTCCTGACTTTC.

For this clonotype: One end of the junction fails to match germline, which may point to a read error. The rearrangement links TRBV11-3 to TRBJ2-3, with TRBD1 matching over 7 bases. The CDR3 is made up of 18 amino acids. CDR1 and CDR2 from the germline V gene are SGHNT and YENEEA. CDR3 loop: CASSQRSGTVTSIDTQYF. Here the CDR3 DNA reads TGTGCCAGCAGCCAGCGGTCCGGGACAGTGACGAGCATAGATACACAGTATTTT.